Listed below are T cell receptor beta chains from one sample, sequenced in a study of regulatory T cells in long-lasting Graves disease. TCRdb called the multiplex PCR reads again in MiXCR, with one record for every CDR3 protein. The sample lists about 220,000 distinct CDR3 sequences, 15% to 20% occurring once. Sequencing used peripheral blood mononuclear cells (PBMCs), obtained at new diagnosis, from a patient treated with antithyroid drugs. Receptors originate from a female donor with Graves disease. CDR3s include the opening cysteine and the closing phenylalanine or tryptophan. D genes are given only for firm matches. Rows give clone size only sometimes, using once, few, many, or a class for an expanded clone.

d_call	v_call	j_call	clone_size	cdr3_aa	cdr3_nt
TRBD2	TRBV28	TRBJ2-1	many	CASSLETSGDSYNEQFF	TGTGCCAGCAGTCTCGAGACTAGCGGGGATTCCTACAATGAGCAGTTCTTC
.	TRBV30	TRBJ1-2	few	CAWSAIAKIGGYTF	TGTGCCTGGAGTGCTATCGCCAAAATTGGAGGCTACACCTTC
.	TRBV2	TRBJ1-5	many	CASSYRERPQHF	TGTGCCAGCAGCTATCGGGAGAGGCCCCAGCATTTT
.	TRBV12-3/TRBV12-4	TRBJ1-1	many	CASSLTPAMNTEAFF	TGTGCCAGCAGTTTAACCCCAGCAATGAACACTGAAGCTTTCTTT
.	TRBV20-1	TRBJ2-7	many	CSADRDASSYEQYF	TGCAGTGCTGACCGGGACGCCAGCTCCTACGAGCAGTACTTC
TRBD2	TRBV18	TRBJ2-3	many	CASSPKSGRSTDTQYF	TGTGCCAGCTCACCAAAAAGCGGGAGGAGCACAGATACGCAGTATTTT
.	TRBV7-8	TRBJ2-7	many	CASSRTPIPYEQYF	TGTGCCAGCAGCCGGACCCCCATCCCCTACGAGCAGTACTTC
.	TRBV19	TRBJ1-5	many	CASSIGSYQPQHF	TGTGCCAGTAGTATAGGATCCTATCAGCCCCAGCATTTT
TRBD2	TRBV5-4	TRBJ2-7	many	CASSKGLAGVYEQYF	TGTGCCAGCAGCAAGGGACTAGCGGGAGTTTACGAGCAGTACTTC
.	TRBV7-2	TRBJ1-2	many	CASSLAGAYGYTF	TGTGCCAGCAGCTTAGCAGGGGCCTATGGCTACACCTTC
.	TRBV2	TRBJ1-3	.	CASRKGGGARGNTIYF	TGTGCCAGCAGGAAGGGTGGGGGGGCGCGAGGAAACACCATATATTTT
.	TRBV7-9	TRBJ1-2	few	CASSPQAGASGGYTF	TGTGCCAGCAGCCCCCAGGCCGGGGCCTCGGGTGGCTACACCTTC
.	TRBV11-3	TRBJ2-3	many	CASSLSPGEGDTQYF	TGTGCCAGCAGCTTATCCCCGGGAGAGGGGGATACGCAGTATTTT
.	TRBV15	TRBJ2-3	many	CATSISAGRTDTQYF	TGTGCCACCAGCATCTCTGCGGGGCGCACAGATACGCAGTATTTT
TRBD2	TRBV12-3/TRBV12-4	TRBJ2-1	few	CASSSERLAGGKEQFF	TGTGCCAGCAGTTCGGAGAGACTAGCGGGAGGCAAAGAGCAGTTCTTC
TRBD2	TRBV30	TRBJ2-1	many	CAWMGGDGDEQFF	TGTGCCTGGATGGGGGGGGATGGTGATGAGCAGTTCTTC
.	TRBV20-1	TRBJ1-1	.	CSATGTPNTEAFF	TGCAGTGCTACCGGGACACCGAACACTGAAGCTTTCTTT
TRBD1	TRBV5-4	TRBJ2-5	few	CASSMGQGVETQYF	TGTGCCAGCAGCATGGGACAGGGGGTAGAGACCCAGTACTTC
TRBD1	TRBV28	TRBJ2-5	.	CASSLHPGGVEETQYF	TGTGCCAGCAGTTTACACCCAGGGGGCGTTGAAGAGACCCAGTACTTC
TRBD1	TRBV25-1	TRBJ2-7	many	CASSEYKGDRVDEQYF	TGTGCCAGCAGTGAATATAAAGGGGACAGGGTGGACGAGCAGTACTTC
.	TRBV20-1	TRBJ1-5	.	CSARVPGRVYQPQHF	TGCAGTGCTAGGGTTCCAGGTAGGGTTTATCAGCCCCAGCATTTT
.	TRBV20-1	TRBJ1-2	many	CSAPGQSYGYTF	TGCAGTGCTCCCGGACAGTCGTATGGCTACACCTTC
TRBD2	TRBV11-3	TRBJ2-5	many	CASSLGGWASGWETQYF	TGTGCCAGCAGCTTAGGCGGCTGGGCTAGCGGTTGGGAGACCCAGTACTTC
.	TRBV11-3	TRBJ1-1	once	CASSTEGSWAAFF	TGTGCCAGCAGCACAGAGGGCAGTTGGGCAGCTTTCTTT
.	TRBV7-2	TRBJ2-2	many	CASSLGRTGELFF	TGTGCCAGCAGCTTGGGCCGCACCGGGGAGCTGTTTTTT
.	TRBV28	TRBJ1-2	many	CASSLTEYGYTF	TGTGCCAGCAGCCTCACAGAGTATGGCTACACCTTC
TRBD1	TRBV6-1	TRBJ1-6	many	CASRDRTGDSPLHF	TGTGCCAGCAGGGATCGGACAGGGGATTCACCCCTCCACTTT
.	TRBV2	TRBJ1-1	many	CARGASANTEAFF	TGTGCCCGGGGGGCATCTGCGAACACTGAAGCTTTCTTT
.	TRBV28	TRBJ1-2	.	CASSPRGALTMNYGYTF	TGTGCCAGCAGCCCACGGGGGGCCCTAACAATGAACTATGGCTACACCTTC
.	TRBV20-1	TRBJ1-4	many	CSARATRELFF	TGCAGTGCTAGAGCGACCCGGGAACTGTTTTTT
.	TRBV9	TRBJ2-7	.	CASSFYICSARTSGRDYEQYF	.
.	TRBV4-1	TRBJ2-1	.	CASSQDPGQGDEQFF	TGCGCCAGCAGCCAAGATCCGGGGCAGGGCGATGAGCAGTTCTTC
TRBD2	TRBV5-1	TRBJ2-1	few	CASSLRAGVENEQFF	TGCGCCAGCAGCTTGAGAGCGGGGGTGGAGAATGAGCAGTTCTTC
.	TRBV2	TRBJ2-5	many	CASSEALGSKETQYF	TGTGCCAGCAGTGAAGCCCTGGGCAGTAAAGAGACCCAGTACTTC
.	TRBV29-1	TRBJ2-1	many	CSVWASAEEQFF	TGCAGCGTTTGGGCTAGCGCTGAGGAGCAGTTCTTC